The next 10 T cell receptor beta chains were all read from a single sample in a study of T cell responses to AZD1222 COVID-19 vaccine. TCRdb's copy holds only in-frame clones and misses some; the assay was immunoSEQ multiplex PCR. The table includes 100,000 to 150,000 clones, roughly 88% detected once. Sequences were derived from peripheral blood, sampled 28 days after the second AZD1222 dose. Source of these receptors: an adult who received the AZD1222 COVID-19 vaccine.

The chain is built from TRBV18 and TRBJ2-7; unclear D gene. Trimming cost V 1 base and J 2 bases, with 6 bases left between them. The V gene's germline CDR1 is KGHSH and CDR2 LQKENI. The CDR3 extends over 13 amino acids. CDR3 region: CASSPLVPYEQYF. CDR3 DNA: TGTGCCAGCTCACCACTAGTACCCTACGAGCAGTACTTC.

The J gene is TRBJ2-3, the V gene TRBV6-4; D is uncertain. V was shortened by 2 bases and J by 0 bases, with 9 bases between the two germline ends. Germline V gene data show CDR1 as MRHNA and CDR2 as SNTAGT. The CDR3 extends over 15 amino acids. CDR3 region: CASSDRVGSTDTQYF. The CDR3 DNA is TGTGCCAGCAGTGACAGGGTTGGGAGCACAGATACGCAGTATTTT.

This chain uses TRBV30 with TRBJ1-4; D unclear. The CDR3 loop spans 12 amino acids. V shed 3 bases and J shed 7 bases, with 9 bases lying between them. Germline loops: CDR1 GTSNPN, CDR2 SVGIG (reference sequence). The CDR3 nucleotides are TGTGCCTGGAGCAAGGGAACTGAAAAACTGTTTTTT. The encoded protein is CAWSKGTEKLFF.

The rearrangement joins TRBV28 to TRBJ1-2; D is ambiguous. The V gene lost 5 bases and the J gene lost 6 bases, with 16 bases spanning the gap. The CDR3 totals 14 residues. Germline loops: CDR1 MDHEN, CDR2 SYDVKM. Here the CDR3 DNA reads TGTGCCAGCAGTACTGACCCACCGAGGCATGGCTACACCTTC. Translating it yields CASSTDPPRHGYTF.

This clone has more than one count but fewer than ten. This rearrangement joins TRBV5-1 to TRBJ2-1; D is possibly TRBD1 (7 bases). The CDR3 is 17 residues long. The V gene lost 5 bases and the J gene lost 4 bases, with 22 bases spanning the gap. Germline V gene data show CDR1 as SGHRS and CDR2 as YFSETQ. The CDR3 is CASRNGGGQTLYNEQFF. Here the CDR3 DNA reads TGCGCCAGCAGAAACGGAGGGGGACAGACCCTTTACAATGAGCAGTTCTTC.

The V gene is TRBV6-5, the J gene TRBJ1-2, with TRBD1 identical over 10 bases. The CDR3 sequence is 14 residues long. V trimming: 6 bases; J trimming: 5 bases; junction bases outside the gene matches: 6. Germline assignment: CDR1 MNHEY and CDR2 SVGAGI. The CDR3 nucleotides read TGTGCCAGCAGCCTCGGGACAGGGGCTTATGGCTACACCTTC. As protein: CASSLGTGAYGYTF.

The rearrangement uses TRBV6-5 and TRBJ2-7; D is unclear. The CDR3 has 14 amino acids. The ends were cut back, 0 bases at V and 2 bases at J, with 8 bases in the middle. Germline CDR1 is MNHEY and CDR2 is SVGAGI. The CDR3 here is CASSYSPIPYEQYF. The CDR3 region has the DNA TGTGCCAGCAGTTACTCACCCATCCCCTACGAGCAGTACTTC.

The chain couples TRBV7-6 to TRBJ2-3, with 13 nucleotides matching TRBD2. The CDR3 loop spans 18 amino acids. V dropped 2 bases and J dropped 2; count of bases not matched to a gene: 7. Germline CDR1 and CDR2: SGHVS and FNYEAQ. This CDR3 reads CASSLRSTSGRYTDTQYF. Here the CDR3 DNA reads TGTGCCAGCAGCTTAAGATCGACTAGCGGGAGGTACACAGATACGCAGTATTTT.

V and J are TRBV5-1 and TRBJ2-3; 7 bases are a match to TRBD2. Germline V gene data show CDR1 as SGHRS and CDR2 as YFSETQ. The trim removed 0 bases at V and 4 bases at J, leaving 5 bases unmatched. This CDR3 has 15 residues. CDR3 loop: CASSLEAGRPDTQYF. For the CDR3, the DNA is TGCGCCAGCAGCTTGGAAGCGGGAAGGCCAGATACGCAGTATTTT.

This chain uses TRBV5-4 with TRBJ2-3, with D possibly TRBD1 on 6 matching bases. The CDR3 contains 16 residues. Germline assignment: CDR1 SGHNT and CDR2 YYREEE (reference sequence). Trimming removed 2 bases at V and 0 bases at J, with 13 bases between. The CDR3 region has the DNA TGTGCCAGCAGCTTACATGGGACACCTAGCACAGATACGCAGTATTTT. Amino acid sequence: CASSLHGTPSTDTQYF.